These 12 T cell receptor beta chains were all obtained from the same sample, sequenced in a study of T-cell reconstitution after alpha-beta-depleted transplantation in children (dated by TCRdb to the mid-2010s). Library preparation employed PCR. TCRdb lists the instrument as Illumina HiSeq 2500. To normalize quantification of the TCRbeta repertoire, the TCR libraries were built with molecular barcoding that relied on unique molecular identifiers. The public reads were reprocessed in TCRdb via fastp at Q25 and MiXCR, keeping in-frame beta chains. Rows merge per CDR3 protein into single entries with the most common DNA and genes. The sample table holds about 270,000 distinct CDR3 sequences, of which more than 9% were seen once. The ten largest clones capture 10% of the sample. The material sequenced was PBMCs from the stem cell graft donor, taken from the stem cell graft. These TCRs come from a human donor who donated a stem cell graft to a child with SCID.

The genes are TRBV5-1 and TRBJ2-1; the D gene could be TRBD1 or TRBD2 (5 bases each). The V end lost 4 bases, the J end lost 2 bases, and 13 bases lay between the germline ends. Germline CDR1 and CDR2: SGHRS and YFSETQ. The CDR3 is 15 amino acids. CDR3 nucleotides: TGCGCCAGCAGCCTGGCCCAGGGAGCCTACAATGAGCAGTTCTTC. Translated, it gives CASSLAQGAYNEQFF. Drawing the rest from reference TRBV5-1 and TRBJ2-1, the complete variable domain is KAGVTQTPRYLIKTRGQQVTLSCSPISGHRSVSWYQQTPGQGLQFLFEYFSETQRNKGNFPGRFSGRQFSNSRSEMNVSTLELGDSALYLCASSLAQGAYNEQFFGPGTRLTVL.

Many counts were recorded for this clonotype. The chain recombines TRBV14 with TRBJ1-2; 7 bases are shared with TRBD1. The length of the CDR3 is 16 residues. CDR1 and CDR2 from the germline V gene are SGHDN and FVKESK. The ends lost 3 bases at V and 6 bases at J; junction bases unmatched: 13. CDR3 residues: CASSQEGGAFNDGYTF. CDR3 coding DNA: TGTGCCAGCAGCCAGGAAGGGGGCGCTTTCAACGATGGCTACACCTTC.

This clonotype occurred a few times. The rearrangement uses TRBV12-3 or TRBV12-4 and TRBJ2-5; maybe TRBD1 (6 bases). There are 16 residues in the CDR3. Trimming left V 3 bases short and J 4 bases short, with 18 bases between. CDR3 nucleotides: TGTGCCAGCAGTTTCGTTGGGGCAGGGGTTCGAGAGACCCAGTACTTC. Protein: CASSFVGAGVRETQYF.

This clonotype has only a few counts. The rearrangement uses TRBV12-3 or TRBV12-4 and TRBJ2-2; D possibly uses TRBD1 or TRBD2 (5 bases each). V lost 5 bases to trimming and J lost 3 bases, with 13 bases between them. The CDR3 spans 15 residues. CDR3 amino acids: CASSRLEGYTGELFF. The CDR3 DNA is TGTGCCAGCAGTCGCCTAGAGGGGTACACCGGGGAGCTGTTTTTT.

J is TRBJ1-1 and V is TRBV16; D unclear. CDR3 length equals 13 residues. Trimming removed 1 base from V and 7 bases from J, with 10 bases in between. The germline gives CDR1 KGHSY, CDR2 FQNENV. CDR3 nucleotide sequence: TGTGCCAGCAGCCAATTCTTACAGCTTGAAGCTTTCTTT. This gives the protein CASSQFLQLEAFF.

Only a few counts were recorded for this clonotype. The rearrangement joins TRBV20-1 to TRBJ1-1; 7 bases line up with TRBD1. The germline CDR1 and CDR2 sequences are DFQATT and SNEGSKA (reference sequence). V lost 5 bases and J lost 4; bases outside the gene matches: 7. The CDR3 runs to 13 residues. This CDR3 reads CSAGTTGITEAFF. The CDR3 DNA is TGCAGTGCTGGGACGACAGGGATCACTGAAGCTTTCTTT.

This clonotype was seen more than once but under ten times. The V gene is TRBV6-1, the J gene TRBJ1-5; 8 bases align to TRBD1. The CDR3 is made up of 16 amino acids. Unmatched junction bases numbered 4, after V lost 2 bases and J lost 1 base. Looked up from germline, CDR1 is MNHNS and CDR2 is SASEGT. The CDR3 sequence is CASSEQGASSNQPQHF. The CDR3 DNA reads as TGTGCCAGCAGTGAACAGGGGGCATCGAGCAATCAGCCCCAGCATTTT.

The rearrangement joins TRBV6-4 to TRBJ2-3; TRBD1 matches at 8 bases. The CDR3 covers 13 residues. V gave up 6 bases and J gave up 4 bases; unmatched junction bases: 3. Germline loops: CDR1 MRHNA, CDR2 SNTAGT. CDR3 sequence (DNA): TGTGCCAGCAGAAGACAGGGGTCAGATACGCAGTATTTT. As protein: CASRRQGSDTQYF.

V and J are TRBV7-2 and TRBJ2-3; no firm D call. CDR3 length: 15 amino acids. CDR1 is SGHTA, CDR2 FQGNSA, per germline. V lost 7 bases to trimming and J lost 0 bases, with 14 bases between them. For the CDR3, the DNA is TGTGCCAGCACCGACGAAGGGCGGAGCACAGATACGCAGTATTTT. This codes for CASTDEGRSTDTQYF.

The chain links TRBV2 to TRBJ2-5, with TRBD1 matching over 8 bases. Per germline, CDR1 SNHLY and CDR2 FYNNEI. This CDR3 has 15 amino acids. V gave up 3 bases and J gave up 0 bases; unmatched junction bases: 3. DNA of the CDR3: TGTGCCAGCAGTGATTGGGACAGGTACCAAGAGACCCAGTACTTC. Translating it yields CASSDWDRYQETQYF.

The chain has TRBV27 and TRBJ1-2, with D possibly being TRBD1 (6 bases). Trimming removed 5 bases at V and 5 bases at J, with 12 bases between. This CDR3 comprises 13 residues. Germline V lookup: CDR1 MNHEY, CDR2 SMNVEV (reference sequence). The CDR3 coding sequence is TGTGCCAGCAGTCAGGGACACACGTATGGCTACACCTTC. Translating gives CASSQGHTYGYTF.

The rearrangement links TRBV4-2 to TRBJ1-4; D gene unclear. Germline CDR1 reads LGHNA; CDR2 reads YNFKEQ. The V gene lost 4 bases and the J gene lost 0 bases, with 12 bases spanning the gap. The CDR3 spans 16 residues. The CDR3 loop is CASSLSARPTNEKLFF. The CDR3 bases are TGTGCCAGCAGCCTCTCCGCTAGGCCAACTAATGAAAAACTGTTTTTT.